These T cell receptor beta chains were read from a single sample in a study of neoadjuvant anti-PD-1 for oral cavity cancer. Only in-frame clones appear in the TCRdb table, and some are missing; sequencing was by immunoSEQ multiplex PCR. The sample holds roughly 60,000 clones, 70% to 85% seen once. The material was PBMCs, obtained before nivolumab (anti-PD-1) treatment. These receptors all stem from a person aged 35-80 years with oral cavity squamous cell carcinoma. The CDR3 runs from the conserved cysteine through the conserved F or W. Fields, in order: CDR3 DNA, CDR3 protein, D gene, V gene, clone size, J gene. A D gene is named only where the DNA matches it firmly. Size is omitted from some rows. Given values are once, few, many or a class for expanded clones.

TGCGCCAGCACTCCCCAGGGGACCTCGAATGAAAAACTGTTTTTT,CASTPQGTSNEKLFF,NA,TRBV5-1,NA,TRBJ1-4
TGCGCCAGCAGCTTGGGTGCGGAAACTGAAGCTTTCTTT,CASSLGAETEAFF,NA,TRBV5-1,NA,TRBJ1-1
TGTGCCAGCAGTGCTGCAGGGGACACCGGGGAGCTGTTTTTT,CASSAAGDTGELFF,NA,TRBV2,NA,TRBJ2-2
TGTGCCAGCAGCTTAACTCCACCGGGTAGGGACACCGGGGAGCTGTTTTTT,CASSLTPPGRDTGELFF,NA,TRBV7-3,NA,TRBJ2-2
TGTGCCAGTAGTATCAGGGGCTTGAACACTGAAGCTTTCTTT,CASSIRGLNTEAFF,NA,TRBV19,NA,TRBJ1-1
TGCGCCAGCAGCTCCCCACAGCCGGAGCTTTACAATGAGCAGTTCTTC,CASSSPQPELYNEQFF,NA,TRBV4-1,NA,TRBJ2-1
TGTGCCAGCAGCTTGACCGCCAACACTGAAGCTTTCTTT,CASSLTANTEAFF,NA,TRBV5-4,NA,TRBJ1-1
TGTGCCAGCAGTTCAAGGACTAGCGGAGTATCCTACAATGAGCAGTTCTTC,CASSSRTSGVSYNEQFF,TRBD2,TRBV27,NA,TRBJ2-1
TGCAGCGTTGATGCTGACAGCCATTTTAACTATGGCTACACCTTC,CSVDADSHFNYGYTF,NA,TRBV29-1,NA,TRBJ1-2
TGTGCCAGCCGGAGAACGGCGGCCTACGAGCAGTACTTC,CASRRTAAYEQYF,NA,TRBV19,NA,TRBJ2-7
TGTGCCAGCAGCTTGTCTGCCCCGAATACGCAGTATTTT,CASSLSAPNTQYF,NA,TRBV5-6,NA,TRBJ2-3
TGTGCCAGCACGCTAGGGTCCAACTATGGCTACACCTTC,CASTLGSNYGYTF,NA,TRBV7-2,NA,TRBJ1-2
TGTGCCAGCAGTGGGGGGACTTACCAAGAGACCCAGTACTTC,CASSGGTYQETQYF,NA,TRBV2,NA,TRBJ2-5
TGTGCCAGCAGCTTAGCGAGGGGGAGCGAGCAGTACTTC,CASSLARGSEQYF,NA,TRBV7-9,medium-sized,TRBJ2-7
TGCGCCAGCAGCCGGGAGGGGGGCAATCAGCCCCAGCATTTT,CASSREGGNQPQHF,NA,TRBV5-1,NA,TRBJ1-5
TGTGCCAGCAGTGCCTCGACTAGCGGGAGTCGATTCTACGAGCAGTACTTC,CASSASTSGSRFYEQYF,TRBD2,TRBV6-1,NA,TRBJ2-7
TGCGCCAGCAGCCCCAACCCGGGGGGACAGGGAGTCGAGCAGTACTTC,CASSPNPGGQGVEQYF,TRBD1,TRBV5-1,NA,TRBJ2-7
TGTGCCAGCAGCTTTCTTTCGAACACTGAAGCTTTCTTT,CASSFLSNTEAFF,NA,TRBV13,NA,TRBJ1-1
TGCAGCGTCAGGGAATTCGAGACCCAGTACTTC,CSVREFETQYF,NA,TRBV29-1,few,TRBJ2-5
TGTGCCAGCAGCCAAGTTTGGGATATCGACACTGAAGCTTTCTTT,CASSQVWDIDTEAFF,NA,TRBV4-2,NA,TRBJ1-1
TGTGCCAGCTCACCACGGGAGGCCCCGAACACTGAAGCTTTCTTT,CASSPREAPNTEAFF,NA,TRBV18,NA,TRBJ1-1
TGTGCCAGCAGCTATCGGTTTGGGCAGGGGGCATGGAATGAGCAGTTCTTC,CASSYRFGQGAWNEQFF,TRBD1,TRBV7-9,NA,TRBJ2-1
TGTGCCAGCAGCTCCGGGAATCCGGGAAACACCATATATTTT,CASSSGNPGNTIYF,NA,TRBV7-3,NA,TRBJ1-3
TGTGCCAGCTCACCGCCCACTCCCCAAAGGCTTGCCAACGAGCAGTACTTC,CASSPPTPQRLANEQYF,NA,TRBV18,NA,TRBJ2-7
TGTGCCAGTAGTATAGATTGGTCGCAGGGCCGCGACACTGAAGCTTTCTTT,CASSIDWSQGRDTEAFF,NA,TRBV19,NA,TRBJ1-1
TGCGCCAGCAGTGTAACCGGGACAACCAACACCGGGGAGCTGTTTTTT,CASSVTGTTNTGELFF,NA,TRBV10-2,NA,TRBJ2-2
TGTGCCAGCAGCTTAGATAGCACGGGGGAAGCTTTCTTT,CASSLDSTGEAFF,NA,TRBV11-3,NA,TRBJ1-1
TGCGCCAGCGCGGACAGGGAGTTAGCTGAAGCTTTCTTT,CASADRELAEAFF,TRBD1,TRBV5-1,NA,TRBJ1-1